What follows is one T cell receptor (beta chain) and its context. What it binds is unknown. The sample belongs to a study of Tregs in tolerant kidney transplant recipients. Study-wide context: Sorting of CD4+CD25+CD127- cells followed approximately three-day belatacept mixed lymphocyte reactions, sometimes with roughly five-day graft donor restimulation. Antibodies separated recipient from donor cells. Study results and caveats: Biological reproducibility was not directly addressed in this study.

The V gene lost 7 bases and the J gene lost 3 bases, with 12 bases spanning the gap. CDR3 size: 13 residues. Germline values: CDR1 MNHNS, CDR2 SASEGT. Method: immunoSEQ multiplex PCR; TCRdb's copy keeps in-frame clones and lacks some. Counted here are about 44,000 clones, 95% to 96% occurring once; the ten biggest clones make up around 0.38%. The genes are TRBV6-1 and TRBJ1-2; the D is unclear. Material: Tregs from blood cultured with allogeneic cells. This clonotype was sampled from a human donor in good health. The CDR3 protein is CASNNNIYYGYTF. CDR3 sequence (DNA): TGTGCCAGCAATAATAACATCTACTATGGCTACACCTTC.